Presented here are 16 T cell receptor beta chains from one specimen sequenced in a study of T cell repertoires in cytomegalovirus infection. These TCRs are of unknown antigen specificity. Each CDR3 protein is one row after TCRdb ran MiXCR on the reads. This sample carries some 920,000 distinct CDR3 sequences, around 31% of them seen once, and the ten largest clones take more than 12%. Sequencing was performed on cultured CD8+ T cells from PBMCs, taken from culture after CMV antigen stimulation. The origin of the receptors is a human donor in good health (CMV status not recorded). Some clones in this sample may be carry-over from other donors' samples.

This clonotype was observed a handful of times. The chain uses TRBV7-8 and TRBJ2-1, with D perhaps assigned TRBD1 or TRBD2 (5 bases each). Germline-derived CDR1 and CDR2 are SGHVS and FQNEAQ. The CDR3 consists of 16 residues. Trimming shortened V by 7 bases and J by 0 bases, and 16 bases separated the two germline ends. CDR3 DNA: TGTGCCAGCAACGTCAAGGGACCTAGCTCCTACAATGAGCAGTTCTTC. As protein: CASNVKGPSSYNEQFF.

The table lists this clonotype with many counts. CDR3 DNA sequence: TGTGCCAGCAGACTTGGACAGGCCAATCAGCCCCAGCATTTT. This encodes CASRLGQANQPQHF. The chain employs TRBV27 and TRBJ1-5; 7 bases match TRBD1. Germline V gene data show CDR1 as MNHEY and CDR2 as SMNVEV (reference sequence). The CDR3 runs to 14 residues. The V gene end was trimmed by 6 bases and the J gene end by 3 bases; junction bases not matched to a gene: 5.

The gene calls are TRBV7-9 and TRBJ1-6; D unclear. V was shortened by 2 bases and J by 10 bases, with 6 bases between the two germline ends. CDR1 and CDR2 (germline): SEHNR, FQNEAQ (reference sequence). This CDR3 has 12 amino acids. The CDR3 DNA is TGTGCCAGCAGCTTAAATAGATCACCCCTCCACTTT. This gives the protein CASSLNRSPLHF.

This chain connects TRBV10-3 to TRBJ1-5; 7 bases align to TRBD1. This CDR3 is 15 amino acids long. Germline assignment: CDR1 ENHRY and CDR2 SYGVKD. J was trimmed by 7 bases and V by 3 bases; bases with no gene match: 9. CDR3 sequence (DNA): TGTGCCATCAGTGACAGAGACAGGGCTGGGCAGCCCCAGCATTTT. It is translated as CAISDRDRAGQPQHF.

The V gene is TRBV9, the J gene TRBJ2-7; D may be TRBD1 (6 bases). This CDR3 spans 14 amino acids. Deletions cut 0 bases from V and 0 bases from J, with 7 bases between. The germline CDR1 and CDR2 sequences are SGDLS and YYNGEE. The CDR3 sequence: CASSVGDTSYEQYF. The CDR3, as DNA: TGTGCCAGCAGCGTAGGGGACACCTCCTACGAGCAGTACTTC.

The rearrangement uses TRBV29-1 and TRBJ1-3; D gene uncertain. The CDR3 is made up of 13 amino acids. Trimming cost V 2 bases and J 8 bases, with 13 bases left between them. Germline V gene data show CDR1 as SQVTM and CDR2 as ANQGSEA. CDR3 sequence: CSVEYLESYTIYF. The CDR3, as DNA: TGCAGCGTTGAATACCTCGAAAGTTACACCATATATTTT. The full variable domain, its missing parts supplied by reference TRBV29-1 and TRBJ1-3, is SAVISQKPSRDICQRGTSLTIQCQVDSQVTMMFWYRQQPGQSLTLIATANQGSEATYESGFVIDKFPISRPNLTFSTLTVSNMSPEDSSIYLCSVEYLESYTIYFGEGSWLTVV.

The gene calls are TRBV27 and TRBJ1-3, with D possibly being TRBD1 (6 bases). The germline V and J ends were trimmed by 6 bases and 7 bases, with 25 bases remaining between them. Germline CDR1 reads MNHEY; CDR2 reads SMNVEV (reference sequence). The CDR3 is 17 amino acids. CDR3 sequence: CASSRGGGTLAWNTIYF. CDR3 nucleotides: TGTGCCAGCAGCCGAGGGGGTGGGACCTTAGCTTGGAACACCATATATTTT.

This clonotype was seen only a few times. The chain is built from TRBV20-1 and TRBJ2-7; D gene uncertain. Trimming left V 3 bases short and J 6 bases short, with 6 bases between. CDR1 and CDR2 from the germline V gene are DFQATT and SNEGSKA (reference sequence). CDR3 size: 10 residues. The CDR3 sequence is CSASGSEQYF. CDR3 sequence (DNA): TGCAGTGCTAGTGGAAGCGAGCAGTACTTC.

This clonotype was observed a few times. The V and J genes are TRBV29-1 and TRBJ2-7; D is possibly TRBD1 or TRBD2 (5 bases each). V was shortened by 1 base and J by 6 bases, with 16 bases between the two germline ends. CDR1 is SQVTM and CDR2 is ANQGSEA in the germline V gene. CDR3 length equals 14 residues. Here the CDR3 DNA reads TGCAGCGTTGAAGTTGGGACGGCAACAGGCGAGCAGTACGTC. Translated, it gives CSVEVGTATGEQYV.

The J gene is TRBJ2-6, the V gene TRBV27; D possibly corresponds to TRBD1 (5 bases). Germline CDR1 and CDR2: MNHEY and SMNVEV (reference sequence). Trimming removed 7 bases from V and 0 bases from J, with 13 bases in between. The CDR3 spans 16 residues. CDR3 in amino acids: CASMFLQVSGANVLTF. DNA of the CDR3: TGTGCCAGCATGTTCTTACAGGTCTCTGGGGCCAACGTCCTGACTTTC.

The chain carries TRBV28 and TRBJ2-1, with 7 bases identical to TRBD1. In germline, CDR1 is MDHEN, CDR2 SYDVKM. The V gene end was trimmed by 2 bases and the J gene end by 12 bases; junction bases not matched to a gene: 4. The CDR3 consists of 12 residues. CDR3 protein: CASSLGPGGQFF. DNA for the CDR3: TGTGCCAGCAGTTTAGGGCCAGGGGGGCAGTTCTTC. The entire variable domain, with the rest obtained from reference TRBV28 and TRBJ2-1, is as follows: DVKVTQSSRYLVKRTGEKVFLECVQDMDHENMFWYRQDPGLGLRLIYFSYDVKMKEKGDIPEGYSVSREKKERFSLILESASTNQTSMYLCASSLGPGGQFFGPGTRLTVL.

This clonotype showed up many times. The V gene is TRBV7-9, the J gene TRBJ1-3; a weak D match, TRBD1 (6 bases). The CDR3 length is 15 residues. V shed 5 bases and J shed 2 bases, with 13 bases lying between them. Germline V CDR1 and CDR2: SEHNR, FQNEAQ (reference sequence). The CDR3 region is CASSVLAGAGNTIYF. In DNA form, the CDR3 reads TGTGCCAGCAGCGTTTTGGCAGGGGCTGGAAACACCATATATTTT.

This clonotype has just a few counts. This chain uses TRBV27 with TRBJ1-6; D possibly corresponds to TRBD1 (6 bases). Germline V CDR1 and CDR2: MNHEY, SMNVEV (reference sequence). Trimming pared 2 bases from V and 6 bases from J, leaving 11 bases between. The CDR3 is 15 amino acids. CDR3 protein: CASSLRGQGNSPLHF. The CDR3, as DNA: TGTGCCAGCAGTTTACGGGGGCAGGGTAATTCACCCCTCCACTTT.

This clonotype was seen repeatedly, ten times or more. This chain links TRBV12-3 or TRBV12-4 with TRBJ2-7; weak D call: TRBD2 (6 bases). This CDR3 region has 12 residues. Trimming took 4 bases from V and 4 from J, leaving 8 bases between them. The chain's CDR3 is CASSSGRYEQYV. The CDR3 bases are TGTGCCAGCAGTTCCGGGAGATACGAGCAGTACGTC.

This clonotype was observed a handful of times. This chain joins TRBV6-1 and TRBJ2-3; D not certain. The CDR3 has 11 amino acids. Germline CDR1 is MNHNS and CDR2 is SASEGT. V lost 2 bases and J lost 7, with 4 bases in between. CDR3 amino acids: CASSESHTQYF. The CDR3 DNA is TGTGCCAGCAGTGAATCACATACGCAGTATTTT.

The chain joins TRBV6-8 to TRBJ2-5; D uncertain. V lost 5 bases, J lost 0 bases, and 19 bases lay in between. CDR3 length: 17 residues. From germline, CDR1 is MNHGY and CDR2 SAAAGT. The CDR3 DNA is TGTGCCAGCAGTACGCGACCCGCCTTTATGTACCAAGAGACCCAGTACTTC. Its protein is CASSTRPAFMYQETQYF.